These 30 T cell receptor beta chains were sequenced from one sample in a study of PD-1 blockade in mismatch repair-deficient tumors. Clones were sequenced by immunoSEQ multiplex PCR, and TCRdb holds only the in-frame ones, with some missing. The repertoire consists of more than 95,000 clones, with 70% to 90% occurring once and the leading ten covering roughly 13%. Sample: peripheral blood, taken 44 weeks after starting pembrolizumab. These receptors all stem from an adult with mismatch repair-deficient cancer.

This clone is a singleton in its sample. This chain connects TRBV7-2 to TRBJ2-5; either TRBD1 or TRBD2 may supply D (5 bases each). There are 13 residues in the CDR3. V lost 6 bases and J 7 bases, leaving 15 bases between the germline ends. The germline V gene encodes CDR1 SGHTA and CDR2 FQGNSA. The CDR3 DNA sequence: TGTGCCAGCAGGGGGGATATGCGAGGGACCCAGTACTTC. Translation: CASRGDMRGTQYF. The full variable domain, in which reference TRBV7-2 and TRBJ2-5 provide the parts outside the CDR3, is GAGVSQSPSNKVTEKGKDVELRCDPISGHTALYWYRQSLGQGLEFLIYFQGNSAPDKSGLPSDRFSAERTGGSVSTLTIQRTQQEDSAVYLCASRGDMRGTQYFGPGTRLLVL.

This clone appeared once. V is TRBV27 and J is TRBJ2-1; the match to TRBD1 covers 10 bases. Germline V gene sequence: CDR1 MNHEY, CDR2 SMNVEV (reference sequence). J gave up 6 bases and V 7 bases, and 9 bases lay outside the gene matches. This CDR3 is 15 amino acids long. The CDR3 loop is CASTRFGTGANEQFF. The CDR3 bases are TGTGCCAGCACGCGGTTCGGGACAGGGGCCAATGAGCAGTTCTTC.

V gene TRBV5-4 combines with J gene TRBJ2-1, with D possibly TRBD2 on 5 matching bases. The germline V gene has CDR1 SGHNT and CDR2 YYREEE (reference sequence). CDR3 length: 12 residues. V lost 4 bases and J 6 bases, leaving 8 bases between the germline ends. CDR3 in amino acids: CASSPGTNEQFF. Here the CDR3 DNA reads TGTGCCAGCAGCCCGGGAACCAATGAGCAGTTCTTC. The variable domain in full, with the rest retrieved from reference TRBV5-4 and TRBJ2-1, is ETGVTQSPTHLIKTRGQQVTLRCSSQSGHNTVSWYQQALGQGPQFIFQYYREEENGRGNFPPRFSGLQFPNYSSELNVNALELDDSALYLCASSPGTNEQFFGPGTRLTVL.

With respect to this clone: The same CDR3 can be traced to other DNA sequences in this sample. The chain links TRBV28 to TRBJ2-5, with a weak D call TRBD2 (5 bases). The V end was cut by 8 bases, the J end by 4 bases, with 11 bases between. Germline V gene sequence: CDR1 MDHEN, CDR2 SYDVKM. The CDR3 consists of 12 residues. CDR3 in DNA: TGTGCCAGCTCGTCCGGAGGAGAGACCCAGTACTTC. This encodes CASSSGGETQYF.

The chain carries TRBV30 and TRBJ1-5; D is unclear. CDR3 length: 16 amino acids. Trimming left V 2 bases short and J 3 bases short, with 17 bases between. CDR1 GTSNPN and CDR2 SVGIG come from the germline V gene (reference sequence). The CDR3 DNA follows: TGTGCCTGGAGTCGGGCCTTTCCTATACCCAATCAGCCCCAGCATTTT. It encodes CAWSRAFPIPNQPQHF.

The genes are TRBV5-1 and TRBJ2-1; TRBD1 matches 7 bases. This CDR3 comprises 15 residues. From germline, CDR1 is SGHRS and CDR2 YFSETQ. V lost 0 bases to trimming and J lost 4 bases; unmatched junction nucleotides: 4. Here the CDR3 DNA reads TGCGCCAGCAGCTTGGGAGAGACAGGGTACAATGAGCAGTTCTTC. This sequence encodes CASSLGETGYNEQFF. Full variable domain (rest looked up from reference TRBV5-1 and TRBJ2-1): KAGVTQTPRYLIKTRGQQVTLSCSPISGHRSVSWYQQTPGQGLQFLFEYFSETQRNKGNFPGRFSGRQFSNSRSEMNVSTLELGDSALYLCASSLGETGYNEQFFGPGTRLTVL.

The chain couples TRBV5-1 to TRBJ2-5; D gene uncertain. Germline loops: CDR1 SGHRS, CDR2 YFSETQ. This CDR3 region has 13 residues. V lost 0 bases and J lost 5, with 8 bases in between. In DNA, the CDR3 is TGCGCCAGCAGCTTGGAGGTAGTGGAGACCCAGTACTTC. As protein: CASSLEVVETQYF.

The chain links TRBV7-9 to TRBJ2-7; D may be TRBD1 (6 bases). Looked up from germline, CDR1 is SEHNR and CDR2 is FQNEAQ (reference sequence). The CDR3 spans 16 residues. Trimming pared 0 bases from V and 3 bases from J, leaving 15 bases between. The CDR3 coding sequence is TGTGCCAGCAGCTTAGCGGGTACAGGGCTAGGCTACGAGCAGTACTTC. Its protein is CASSLAGTGLGYEQYF.

This chain connects TRBV28 to TRBJ1-5, with D possibly matching TRBD1 (5 bases). CDR1 and CDR2 from the germline V gene are MDHEN and SYDVKM. This CDR3 is built from 16 residues. V was pared by 4 bases and J by 0 bases, with 13 bases between. As DNA, the CDR3 is TGTGCCAGCAGTTCTTTGGGGGGGTCTAGCAATCAGCCCCAGCATTTT. This gives the protein CASSSLGGSSNQPQHF.

This chain uses TRBV28 with TRBJ2-7, with D possibly being TRBD2 (5 bases). Trimming took 4 bases from V and 5 from J, leaving 9 bases between them. The CDR3 length is 12 residues. Germline assignment: CDR1 MDHEN and CDR2 SYDVKM. DNA of the CDR3: TGTGCCAGCAGTTCGGAGGAGAACGAGCAGTACTTC. This codes for CASSSEENEQYF. The full variable domain, its missing parts supplied by reference TRBV28 and TRBJ2-7, is DVKVTQSSRYLVKRTGEKVFLECVQDMDHENMFWYRQDPGLGLRLIYFSYDVKMKEKGDIPEGYSVSREKKERFSLILESASTNQTSMYLCASSSEENEQYFGPGTRLTVT.

The gene calls are TRBV10-3 and TRBJ2-1; perhaps TRBD2 as D (5 bases). V was clipped by 2 bases and J by 12 bases, with 11 bases between them. Germline CDR1 is ENHRY and CDR2 is SYGVKD. The CDR3 length is 12 residues. The CDR3: CAISERDLGQFF. The CDR3 DNA follows: TGTGCCATCAGTGAGCGGGATCTGGGGCAGTTCTTC.

The chain carries TRBV30 and TRBJ1-1; D gene unclear. The V end lost 2 bases, the J end lost 1 base, and 8 bases lay between the germline ends. From germline, CDR1 is GTSNPN and CDR2 SVGIG (reference sequence). The CDR3 is 13 amino acids. The CDR3 loop reads CAWSYGPNTEAFF. For the CDR3, the DNA is TGTGCCTGGAGTTATGGGCCGAACACTGAAGCTTTCTTT.

The chain joins TRBV7-9 to TRBJ2-7, with D possibly being TRBD2 (6 bases). V was cut by 5 bases and J by 3 bases, with 17 bases left in between. Germline V gives CDR1 SEHNR, CDR2 FQNEAQ (reference sequence). CDR3 length: 15 residues. The CDR3 DNA follows: TGTGCCAGCAGCACCCCCGGAGTGGGAGGCTACGAGCAGTACTTC. Translated: CASSTPGVGGYEQYF.

J is TRBJ1-2 and V is TRBV16; 7 bases match TRBD1. Germline lookup yields CDR1 KGHSY and CDR2 FQNENV. V shed 0 bases, J shed 4 bases, and the junction held 2 bases outside the gene matches. The CDR3 is 14 residues long. CDR3 nucleotides: TGTGCCAGCAGCCAATCGACAGGGTTCTATGGCTACACCTTC. Its translation: CASSQSTGFYGYTF.

V usage is TRBV19 and J usage is TRBJ2-3, with a tentative D call TRBD1 (7 bases). This CDR3 region has 13 residues. V dropped 5 bases and J dropped 5 bases, with 11 bases sitting between them. Germline V gene data show CDR1 as LNHDA and CDR2 as SQIVND (reference sequence). CDR3 loop: CASSYRGGDTQYF. DNA of the CDR3: TGTGCCAGTAGTTACAGGGGAGGAGATACGCAGTATTTT.

This clone is a singleton in its sample. The chain couples TRBV11-2 to TRBJ1-3; D not certain. Germline CDR1 SGHAT, CDR2 FQNNGV. Trimming removed 6 bases from V and 0 bases from J, with 12 bases in between. The CDR3 is made up of 15 amino acids. The CDR3 here is CASRRDIYSGNTIYF. CDR3 nucleotides: TGTGCCAGCAGGCGCGACATTTACTCTGGAAACACCATATATTTT.

The chain is built from TRBV6-5 and TRBJ1-1, with 8 bases that match TRBD1. The CDR3 contains 14 residues. The junction had 4 bases not matched to a gene; V was cut back by 6 bases and J by 1 base. Per germline, CDR1 MNHEY and CDR2 SVGAGI. As DNA, the CDR3 is TGTGCCAGCAGACCCGGACAGGGGAACACTGAAGCTTTCTTT. It specifies CASRPGQGNTEAFF.

V gene TRBV2 combines with J gene TRBJ2-3; the match to TRBD1 covers 9 bases. The CDR3 covers 16 residues. J lost 3 bases, V lost 5 bases, and 9 bases had no gene match. Looked up from germline, CDR1 is SNHLY and CDR2 is FYNNEI. The CDR3 loop reads CASSNTGTGLTDTQYF. Written as DNA, the CDR3 is TGTGCCAGCAGTAATACCGGGACAGGGTTAACAGATACGCAGTATTTT.

The rearrangement joins TRBV7-2 to TRBJ2-7, with 14 bases identical to TRBD2. The CDR3 extends over 16 amino acids. J lost 4 bases, V lost 5 bases, and 7 bases had no gene match. The V gene's germline CDR1 is SGHTA and CDR2 FQGNSA. The CDR3 region has the DNA TGTGCCAGCAGCCAGGGACTAGCGGGAGTGGGTTACGAGCAGTACTTC. The encoded protein is CASSQGLAGVGYEQYF.

The chain couples TRBV5-5 to TRBJ2-5; possible D gene TRBD2, 5 bases. Germline V gene data show CDR1 as SGHKS and CDR2 as YYEKEE (reference sequence). The CDR3 covers 15 residues. V lost 4 bases to trimming and J lost 1 base, with 14 bases between them. CDR3 sequence reads: CASSGGTFGQETQYF. CDR3 nucleotide sequence: TGTGCCAGCAGCGGAGGTACATTTGGCCAAGAGACCCAGTACTTC. The full variable domain, in which reference TRBV5-5 and TRBJ2-5 provide the parts outside the CDR3, is DAGVTQSPTHLIKTRGQQVTLRCSPISGHKSVSWYQQVLGQGPQFIFQYYEKEERGRGNFPDRFSARQFPNYSSELNVNALLLGDSALYLCASSGGTFGQETQYFGPGTRLLVL.

This clone was seen more than once but under ten times. The chain is built from TRBV25-1 and TRBJ2-1, with a tentative D call TRBD2 (5 bases). V gave up 9 bases and J gave up 8 bases, with 11 bases separating them. Germline V gene data show CDR1 as MGHDK and CDR2 as SYGVNS. This CDR3 is 11 amino acids long. CDR3 region: CASTSEDEQFF. The CDR3, as DNA: TGTGCCAGTACCTCGGAGGATGAGCAGTTCTTC.

This clone was observed once. The genes are TRBV10-1 and TRBJ1-5; D unclear. Trimming removed 9 bases at V and 0 bases at J, with 15 bases between. This CDR3 is 15 amino acids long. CDR1 WNHNN and CDR2 SYGVQD come from the germline V gene (reference sequence). The CDR3 sequence: CARNLVEDSNQPQHF. CDR3 in DNA: TGCGCCAGAAACCTAGTCGAAGATAGCAATCAGCCCCAGCATTTT.

The CDR3: CATTGGEGLGANVLTF. As DNA, the CDR3 is TGTGCCACCACTGGGGGTGAAGGGCTTGGGGCCAACGTCCTGACTTTC. V is TRBV15 and J is TRBJ2-6; the D gene could be TRBD1 or TRBD2 (5 bases each). CDR1 is LNHNV and CDR2 is YYDKDF in the germline V gene (reference sequence). The CDR3 totals 16 residues. V lost 7 bases and J lost 3, with 16 bases in between.

The chain is built from TRBV27 and TRBJ1-5; maybe TRBD1 (5 bases). V was pared by 6 bases and J by 2 bases, with 11 bases between. The CDR3 runs 14 residues. The germline CDR1 and CDR2 sequences are MNHEY and SMNVEV (reference sequence). CDR3 region: CASRRGPGNQPQHF. The CDR3 DNA reads as TGTGCCAGCAGAAGGGGCCCAGGCAATCAGCCCCAGCATTTT.

The chain combines TRBV6-1 with TRBJ1-2; no clear D gene. Germline values: CDR1 MNHNS, CDR2 SASEGT. The CDR3 is made up of 16 amino acids. Deletions cut 3 bases from V and 4 bases from J, with 18 bases between. CDR3 DNA sequence: TGTGCCAGCAGTGATTCCAGGACGTACGAAATCTATGGCTACACCTTC. Protein product: CASSDSRTYEIYGYTF.

The chain employs TRBV7-9 and TRBJ2-1, with D perhaps matching TRBD2 (6 bases). Trimming removed 2 bases at V and 1 base at J, with 18 bases between. CDR3 size: 18 residues. Germline CDR1 is SEHNR and CDR2 is FQNEAQ (reference sequence). The CDR3 DNA reads TGTGCCAGCAGCTTATGGAGAGCGGGCGGGAAGTCCTACAATGAGCAGTTCTTC. Its protein product is CASSLWRAGGKSYNEQFF.

The chain combines TRBV11-2 with TRBJ2-1; 10 bases are shared with TRBD1. V trimming: 5 bases; J trimming: 4 bases; junction bases outside the gene matches: 5. The CDR3 sequence is 15 residues long. Germline V gene sequence: CDR1 SGHAT, CDR2 FQNNGV. CDR3 residues: CASSRPGQGYNEQFF. Here the CDR3 DNA reads TGTGCCAGCAGCCGCCCGGGACAGGGGTACAATGAGCAGTTCTTC.

J is TRBJ2-1 and V is TRBV7-9; either TRBD1 or TRBD2 may supply D (6 bases each). This CDR3 contains 16 residues. CDR1 SEHNR and CDR2 FQNEAQ come from the germline V gene (reference sequence). Trimming stripped 4 bases from V and 2 bases from J, with 15 bases between. The CDR3 DNA reads TGTGCCAGCAGCTCGCCGGCCGGGGGCACCTACAATGAGCAGTTCTTC. Its translation is CASSSPAGGTYNEQFF.

This rearrangement joins TRBV7-9 to TRBJ1-3; TRBD1 is a possible D gene (6 bases). This CDR3 has 16 residues. V shed 5 bases and J shed 0 bases, with 14 bases lying between them. The germline CDR1 and CDR2 sequences are SEHNR and FQNEAQ (reference sequence). The CDR3 reads CASSARQAFSGNTIYF. DNA of the CDR3: TGTGCCAGCAGCGCCCGACAGGCCTTCTCTGGAAACACCATATATTTT.

The rearrangement links TRBV27 to TRBJ2-3; D is possibly TRBD1 (5 bases). Germline lookup yields CDR1 MNHEY and CDR2 SMNVEV (reference sequence). The CDR3 contains 14 residues. Trimming stripped 3 bases from V and 2 bases from J, with 9 bases between. This chain's CDR3 is CASSFRGNTDTQYF. CDR3 coding DNA: TGTGCCAGCAGTTTTAGGGGAAACACAGATACGCAGTATTTT.